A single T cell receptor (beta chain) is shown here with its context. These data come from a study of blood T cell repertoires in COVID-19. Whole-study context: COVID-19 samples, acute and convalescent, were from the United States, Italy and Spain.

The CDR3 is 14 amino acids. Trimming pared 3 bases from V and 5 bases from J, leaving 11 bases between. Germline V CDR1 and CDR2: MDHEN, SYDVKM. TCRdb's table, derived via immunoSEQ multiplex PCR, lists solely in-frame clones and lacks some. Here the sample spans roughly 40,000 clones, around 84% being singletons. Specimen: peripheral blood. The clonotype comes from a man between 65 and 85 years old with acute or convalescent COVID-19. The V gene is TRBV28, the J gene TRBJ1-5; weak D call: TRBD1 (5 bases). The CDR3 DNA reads TGTGCCAGCAGTTTTAGGACACCGGATCAGCCCCAGCATTTT. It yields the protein CASSFRTPDQPQHF.